This T cell receptor (beta chain) emerged from a study of shared clonotypes between healthy human individuals. The CDR3 sequence is 11 residues long. Deletions cut 8 bases from V and 9 bases from J, with 11 bases between. Germline V gene lookup returns CDR1 SGHAT and CDR2 FQNNGV. Regarding the study as a whole: Some clonotypes were shared by all four sorted-subset donors, while others were not shared. The non-shared ones had lower generation probabilities than the shared ones.

Assay: immunoSEQ multiplex PCR; the TCRdb copy retains only in-frame clones and omits some. The top ten clones hold 1.5% of a sample with approximately 980,000 clones, 70% to 85% of them seen once. Splitting the CD4+ cells yielded a CD45RA+ naive subset and a CD45RA-negative memory subset. Concerning this clone itself: Its specificity is not known.

The specimen was memory CD4+ T cells sorted from blood. Subset meaning: CD45RA-negative fraction. The V and J genes are TRBV11-2 and TRBJ2-1; the D gene could be TRBD1 or TRBD2 (6 bases each). The receptor was isolated from a man younger than 35 in good health. Here the CDR3 DNA reads TGTGCCAGCGTGGGGGGCGGTGAGCAGTTCTTC. Translation: CASVGGGEQFF.